The 13 T cell receptor beta chains below were found in one sample sequenced in a study of beta chain features in type 1 diabetes. General study points: A moderate, significant TCRB CDR3 shortening appeared in type 1 diabetes across four CD4+ subsets.

Their cognate antigens are unknown. As every portion of the isolated RNA was reverse transcribed, the sequencing read expressed TCRB transcripts. Sequencing used immunoSEQ multiplex PCR; TCRdb keeps in-frame clones, though not all of them. The repertoire holds roughly 400,000 clones, with over 9% as singletons. The sequenced material came from central memory CD4+ T cells from blood. The receptors here all came from a young man with type 1 diabetes.

This rearrangement joins TRBV6-5 to TRBJ2-1; D gene ambiguous. The CDR3 length is 15 residues. Trimming removed 5 bases from V and 0 bases from J, with 11 bases in between. Germline values: CDR1 MNHEY, CDR2 SVGAGI. CDR3 residues: CASSNEFSSYNEQFF. In nucleotides, the CDR3 is TGTGCCAGCAGTAACGAATTTAGCTCCTACAATGAGCAGTTCTTC.

V gene TRBV11-3 combines with J gene TRBJ2-3, with D unresolved. This CDR3 has 12 amino acids. Trimming left V 6 bases short and J 4 bases short, with 8 bases between. CDR1 is SGHNT, CDR2 YENEEA, per germline. CDR3 in DNA: TGTGCCAGCAGTATCGCGGCAGATACGCAGTATTTT. It translates to CASSIAADTQYF.

The rearrangement links TRBV5-1 to TRBJ2-4; 9 bases are shared with TRBD1. The CDR3 spans 15 residues. CDR1 is SGHRS, CDR2 YFSETQ, per germline. Trimming cost V 4 bases and J 12 bases; bases outside gene matches: 14. The CDR3 coding sequence is TGCGCCAGCAGCCAAGAATCGAGCGGGACAGGGAATCAGTACTTC. It yields the protein CASSQESSGTGNQYF.

This clone was counted a few times. This same CDR3 is encoded by further DNA sequences in the sample. The J gene is TRBJ2-7, the V gene TRBV18; D may match TRBD1 or TRBD2 (5 bases each). The CDR3 is 16 residues long. The V end lost 1 base, the J end lost 7 bases, and 20 bases lay between the germline ends. Germline lookup yields CDR1 KGHSH and CDR2 LQKENI. The CDR3 region has the DNA TGTGCCAGCTCACCACTAGGAGGTCTGGGGCTTGCGGAGCAGTACTTC. As protein: CASSPLGGLGLAEQYF.

Details on this clone: Other DNA sequences of this sample code for an identical CDR3. The rearrangement joins TRBV5-1 to TRBJ2-7; D ambiguous. The CDR3 spans 12 residues. Trimming took off 0 bases at V and 5 bases at J, with 6 bases between the two ends. Germline CDR1 is SGHRS and CDR2 is YFSETQ. CDR3 DNA: TGCGCCAGCAGCTTGGAATTCCACGAGCAGTACTTC. Residues: CASSLEFHEQYF.

This sequence joins TRBV7-9 and TRBJ2-7; TRBD2 matches 12 bases. CDR1 is SEHNR and CDR2 is FQNEAQ in the germline V gene (reference sequence). After removal of 2 bases from V and 5 bases from J, the junction contained 4 bases not matched to a gene. There are 15 residues in the CDR3. The CDR3 is CASSLSSGRADEQYF. The CDR3, as DNA: TGTGCCAGCAGCTTATCTAGCGGGAGGGCAGACGAGCAGTACTTC.

There are a few counts of this clone. The V and J genes are TRBV11-2 and TRBJ2-1; perhaps D is TRBD1 or TRBD2 (6 bases each). Germline V gives CDR1 SGHAT, CDR2 FQNNGV. The CDR3 covers 15 residues. V was trimmed by 4 bases and J by 5 bases, leaving 15 bases between them. DNA of the CDR3: TGTGCCAGCAGCTCGGGGGCGGGATTGGACAATGAGCAGTTCTTC. As protein: CASSSGAGLDNEQFF.

This clone came up a few times. The V and J genes are TRBV11-2 and TRBJ2-7; the D gene is possibly TRBD1 (7 bases). Looked up from germline, CDR1 is SGHAT and CDR2 is FQNNGV. V lost 1 base and J 7 bases, leaving 11 bases between the germline ends. The CDR3 sequence is 13 residues long. DNA for the CDR3: TGTGCCAGCAGCTTAGGGCCAGGGGGGGAGCAGTACTTC. It encodes CASSLGPGGEQYF. Complete variable domain (other parts from reference TRBV11-2 and TRBJ2-7): EAGVAQSPRYKIIEKRQSVAFWCNPISGHATLYWYQQILGQGPKLLIQFQNNGVVDDSQLPKDRFSAERLKGVDSTLKIQPAKLEDSAVYLCASSLGPGGEQYFGPGTRLTVT.

This clone was counted a few times. The CDR3 nucleotides read TGTGCCAGCAGCTTAGTTGTAGGGGTACAGGGGGGAAAAAACATTCAGTACTTC. This encodes CASSLVVGVQGGKNIQYF. The chain combines TRBV13 with TRBJ2-4; TRBD1 matches 8 bases. Germline CDR1 PRHDT, CDR2 FYEKMQ (reference sequence). V lost 1 base, J lost 4 bases, and 12 bases stayed unmatched. This CDR3 contains 18 residues. The variable domain in full, completed from reference TRBV13 and TRBJ2-4, reads AAGVIQSPRHLIKEKRETATLKCYPIPRHDTVYWYQQGPGQDPQFLISFYEKMQSDKGSIPDRFSAQQFSDYHSELNMSSLELGDSALYFCASSLVVGVQGGKNIQYFGAGTRLSVL.

The chain links TRBV6-6 to TRBJ2-5, with 8 bases fitting TRBD1. The germline gives CDR1 MNHNY, CDR2 SVGAGI (reference sequence). The CDR3 spans 14 residues. V was clipped by 6 bases and J by 4 bases; unmatched bases: 7. CDR3 sequence (DNA): TGTGCCAGCAGCGCTTCAGGGGGCGCAGAGACCCAGTACTTC. Its translation: CASSASGGAETQYF.

This clone was seen a few times. The rearrangement uses TRBV10-3 and TRBJ1-2; D may be TRBD1 (5 bases). Germline CDR1 is ENHRY and CDR2 is SYGVKD. With 2 bases removed from V and 4 bases from J, the gap between germline ends came to 11 bases. The CDR3 is 14 residues long. CDR3 protein: CAISEKTEAYGYTF. The CDR3 DNA reads TGTGCCATCAGTGAGAAGACAGAGGCCTATGGCTACACCTTC.

The V call is TRBV14, the J call TRBJ2-7; D unresolved. In germline, CDR1 is SGHDN, CDR2 FVKESK. The V and J ends lost 1 base and 2 bases respectively, with 12 bases between them. The CDR3 contains 15 residues. The CDR3 sequence is CASSQVGHGPYEQYF. As DNA, the CDR3 is TGTGCCAGCAGCCAAGTCGGGCACGGCCCCTACGAGCAGTACTTC.

This clone came up a few times. In DNA form, the CDR3 reads TGTGCCAGCAGTGGGTCCTATGACACCGGGGAGCTGTTTTTT. Translation: CASSGSYDTGELFF. V usage is TRBV6-1 and J usage is TRBJ2-2; the D is unclear. The germline CDR1 and CDR2 sequences are MNHNS and SASEGT. The CDR3 has 14 amino acids. Trimming left V 4 bases short and J 3 bases short, with 9 bases between.